The 21 T cell receptor beta chains below all came from one sample that was sequenced in a study of response to subunit inactivated influenza vaccine (dated by TCRdb to 2016 to 2019). The library was obtained by RT-PCR. This sample was sequenced with an Illumina HiSeq 2500. Starting from the raw public reads, TCRdb applied fastp trimming at Q25, assembled clones with MiXCR and retained in-frame beta chains. Under each unique CDR3 protein, matching rows form one entry showing the most common genes and DNA. The sample table records roughly 500,000 distinct CDR3 sequences; approximately 15% of these occur just once. Clones ranked in the top ten supply less than 4% of the sample. The input for sequencing was CD4+ T cells sorted from PBMCs, taken approximately 25 months after vaccination. Receptors originate from a man aged 50 to 69 who received an inactivated influenza vaccine. Donor details come from another sample of the same person, matched by shared clones.

The rearrangement joins TRBV15 to TRBJ1-4, with D maybe TRBD1 (5 bases). The V end lost 3 bases, the J end lost 5 bases, and 13 bases lay between the germline ends. The CDR3 length is 15 residues. The germline gives CDR1 LNHNV, CDR2 YYDKDF (reference sequence). CDR3 loop: CATSRDRRGNEKLFF. CDR3 coding DNA: TGTGCCACCAGCAGGGACCGACGGGGGAATGAAAAACTGTTTTTT.

The chain links TRBV20-1 to TRBJ2-7, with 8 bases lining up with TRBD1. Germline V lookup: CDR1 DFQATT, CDR2 SNEGSKA (reference sequence). There are 17 residues in the CDR3. With V trimmed by 0 bases and J by 9 bases, 19 bases remained unmatched. The CDR3 here is CSARDRRTGQGSPGQYF. In DNA, the CDR3 is TGCAGTGCTAGAGACCGCCGGACAGGACAGGGATCTCCGGGGCAGTACTTC.

The chain uses TRBV5-1 and TRBJ2-3, with D unclear. This CDR3 comprises 16 residues. Germline V CDR1 and CDR2: SGHRS, YFSETQ. V was cut by 4 bases and J by 1 base, with 16 bases left in between. The CDR3 DNA reads as TGCGCCAGCAGCCTCTCACAGAACACCCGCACAGATACGCAGTATTTT. This gives the protein CASSLSQNTRTDTQYF.

This clonotype was counted a few times. The chain couples TRBV20-1 to TRBJ2-7; 7 bases fit TRBD2. V dropped 2 bases and J dropped 4; count of bases not matched to a gene: 11. The CDR3 covers 15 residues. Germline assignment: CDR1 DFQATT and CDR2 SNEGSKA (reference sequence). CDR3 region: CSARPQPSGSYEQYF. The CDR3 DNA is TGCAGTGCTAGACCTCAACCTAGCGGATCTTACGAGCAGTACTTC.

This clonotype showed up just a few times. This chain uses TRBV7-8 with TRBJ1-5; D ambiguous. V was pared by 2 bases and J by 2 bases, with 10 bases between. This CDR3 has 15 residues. In germline, CDR1 is SGHVS, CDR2 FQNEAQ. CDR3 amino acids: CASSLQRDGNQPQHF. For the CDR3, the DNA is TGTGCCAGCAGCTTACAAAGGGATGGCAATCAGCCCCAGCATTTT.

This clonotype has a count of ten or more. This sequence joins TRBV12-3 or TRBV12-4 and TRBJ1-2, with 10 bases identical to TRBD1. The CDR3 loop spans 13 amino acids. V trimming: 6 bases; J trimming: 7 bases; junction bases outside the gene matches: 5. CDR3 bases: TGTGCCAGCAGCCCCCGGGACAGGGGTGGCTACACCTTC. This sequence encodes CASSPRDRGGYTF.

This clonotype was seen only a few times. The chain links TRBV7-8 to TRBJ2-7, with no clear D. The germline V gene encodes CDR1 SGHVS and CDR2 FQNEAQ. The CDR3 sequence is 14 residues long. Trimming removed 1 base from V and 3 bases from J, with 10 bases in between. CDR3 amino acids: CASSLVLVGYEQYF. CDR3 coding DNA: TGTGCCAGCAGCTTAGTACTTGTGGGCTACGAGCAGTACTTC.

This clonotype has more than one count but fewer than ten. The genes are TRBV29-1 and TRBJ2-5; D tentatively reads TRBD1 or TRBD2 (6 bases each). The CDR3 spans 13 residues. Trimming stripped 8 bases from V and 1 base from J, with 14 bases between. In germline, CDR1 is SQVTM, CDR2 ANQGSEA. CDR3 amino acids: CSYRWGAQETQYF. For the CDR3, the DNA is TGCAGCTACCGTTGGGGGGCCCAAGAGACCCAGTACTTC.

The chain joins TRBV19 to TRBJ2-7; possible D gene TRBD1, 5 bases. V lost 8 bases and J 2 bases, leaving 16 bases between the germline ends. Per germline, CDR1 LNHDA and CDR2 SQIVND (reference sequence). CDR3 length equals 14 residues. CDR3: CASPPGLRAYEQYF. CDR3 DNA: TGTGCCAGTCCACCGGGCCTCAGGGCCTACGAGCAGTACTTC.

The chain uses TRBV20-1 and TRBJ2-7, with 14 bases lining up with TRBD2. V was pared by 2 bases and J by 7 bases, with 10 bases of the junction left unmatched. Per the germline V gene, CDR1 is DFQATT and CDR2 is SNEGSKA (reference sequence). The CDR3 spans 16 residues. The CDR3 sequence is CSARSGLAGASGEQYF. As DNA, the CDR3 is TGCAGTGCTAGATCGGGACTAGCGGGAGCGTCGGGGGAGCAGTACTTC.

This clonotype was recorded at least ten times. The chain carries TRBV20-1 and TRBJ1-1; TRBD1 might be the D (5 bases). V was clipped by 6 bases and J by 10 bases, with 21 bases between them. The CDR3 has 13 amino acids. Germline CDR1 and CDR2: DFQATT and SNEGSKA (reference sequence). The CDR3 sequence is CSASQGVGRGAFF. CDR3 sequence (DNA): TGCAGTGCGAGCCAGGGTGTGGGTCGGGGAGCTTTCTTT.

This clonotype has just a few counts. The rearrangement joins TRBV7-3 to TRBJ2-2; TRBD2 might be the D (6 bases). The CDR3 length is 17 residues. Trimming left V 3 bases short and J 3 bases short, with 17 bases between. Germline V gene data show CDR1 as SGHTA and CDR2 as FQGTGA. The CDR3 loop reads CASSFGRNYLDTGELFF. As DNA, the CDR3 is TGTGCCAGCAGCTTCGGGAGAAACTACCTCGACACCGGGGAGCTGTTTTTT.

This clonotype appeared many times. The V and J genes are TRBV6-5 and TRBJ1-6; TRBD1 matches 7 bases. V shed 2 bases, J shed 6 bases, and the junction held 7 bases outside the gene matches. Germline V gives CDR1 MNHEY, CDR2 SVGAGI. CDR3 size: 16 residues. CDR3 loop: CASSYQMDRSNSPLHF. The CDR3 coding sequence is TGTGCCAGCAGTTACCAGATGGACAGGAGTAATTCACCCCTCCACTTT.

This clonotype came up many times. The V and J genes are TRBV7-8 and TRBJ1-4; D is undetermined. The germline V gene encodes CDR1 SGHVS and CDR2 FQNEAQ. With 1 base removed from V and 4 bases from J, the gap between germline ends came to 16 bases. This CDR3 has 17 residues. The DNA for the CDR3 is TGTGCCAGCAGCTTAGGGTGGAGTGGCAGAAGTAATGAAAAACTGTTTTTT. Protein: CASSLGWSGRSNEKLFF. The full variable domain, its missing parts supplied by reference TRBV7-8 and TRBJ1-4, is GAGVSQSPRYKVAKRGQDVALRCDPISGHVSLFWYQQALGQGPEFLTYFQNEAQLDKSGLPSDRFFAERPEGSVSTLKIQRTQQEDSAVYLCASSLGWSGRSNEKLFFGSGTQLSVL.

The rearrangement uses TRBV9 and TRBJ1-2; D perhaps matches TRBD1 (5 bases). Germline loops: CDR1 SGDLS, CDR2 YYNGEE. Trimming pared 0 bases from V and 2 bases from J, leaving 8 bases between. This CDR3 has 14 amino acids. CDR3 residues: CASSVGRVNYGYTF. The CDR3 nucleotides are TGTGCCAGCAGCGTAGGCAGGGTGAACTATGGCTACACCTTC.

The table lists this clonotype with a few counts. The chain carries TRBV28 and TRBJ2-1, with 7 bases lining up with TRBD2. Germline V gene sequence: CDR1 MDHEN, CDR2 SYDVKM. This CDR3 spans 14 amino acids. The V and J ends lost 4 bases and 9 bases, in that order; junction bases with no gene match: 9. CDR3 sequence (DNA): TGTGCCAGCAGTTCCTTCGGGGGGAGGGGTGAGCAGTTCTTC. Amino acid sequence: CASSSFGGRGEQFF.

This clonotype was counted a few times. The V gene is TRBV7-9, the J gene TRBJ2-7; 7 nucleotides agree with TRBD2. Per germline, CDR1 SEHNR and CDR2 FQNEAQ (reference sequence). V trimming: 1 base; J trimming: 3 bases; junction bases outside the gene matches: 6. The CDR3 runs to 15 residues. The CDR3 loop is CASSLESGARYEQYF. In DNA, the CDR3 is TGTGCCAGCAGCTTAGAAAGCGGGGCCCGCTACGAGCAGTACTTC.

This clonotype was picked up a small number of times. Here the CDR3 DNA reads TGTGCCAGCAGCTTCAGTCTAGCGGGAGGAGAGGATACGCAGTATTTT. This codes for CASSFSLAGGEDTQYF. The chain has TRBV7-3 and TRBJ2-3; 11 bases agree with TRBD2. This CDR3 comprises 16 residues. V trimming: 3 bases; J trimming: 6 bases; junction bases outside the gene matches: 8. Germline V gene lookup returns CDR1 SGHTA and CDR2 FQGTGA.

The chain joins TRBV4-2 to TRBJ2-2, with D maybe TRBD1 (5 bases). There are 14 residues in the CDR3. Germline lookup yields CDR1 LGHNA and CDR2 YNFKEQ. The ends were cut back, 4 bases at V and 2 bases at J, with 8 bases in the middle. The CDR3 nucleotides are TGTGCCAGCAGCCCCGGACACAACACCGGGGAGCTGTTTTTT. Translated: CASSPGHNTGELFF.

This clonotype appeared a few times. This chain links TRBV6-1 with TRBJ2-1; TRBD2 matches at 7 bases. Germline V gives CDR1 MNHNS, CDR2 SASEGT. The CDR3 is made up of 19 amino acids. After removal of 7 bases from V and 3 bases from J, the junction contained 21 bases not matched to a gene. The CDR3 sequence: CASTDGRTLASGIYNEQFF. The CDR3 region has the DNA TGTGCCAGCACCGACGGAAGGACCTTGGCTAGCGGAATCTACAATGAGCAGTTCTTC.

The chain carries TRBV20-1 and TRBJ1-1; D gene uncertain. V lost 3 bases and J lost 5, with 13 bases in between. CDR3 length: 13 amino acids. Germline V gene sequence: CDR1 DFQATT, CDR2 SNEGSKA (reference sequence). CDR3 nucleotide sequence: TGCAGTGCTAGGGCGGGAATGTGGACTGAAGCTTTCTTT. Translated: CSARAGMWTEAFF.